The 9 T cell receptor beta chains presented below share a single source sample, sequenced in a study of T-cell memory formation after mild COVID-19. TCRdb redid the calling of the 5' RACE reads with MiXCR, one entry per CDR3 protein. The data hold a few hundred thousand distinct CDR3 sequences, with 15% to 20% observed a single time. Sequencing was performed on PBMCs or a T cell subset sorted from them (not recorded which). The receptors come from a man aged 18-30 years who had mild COVID-19 (a few samples of this study predate the infection). Cell type and time point are not known.

A few counts support this clonotype. This chain connects TRBV12-3 or TRBV12-4 to TRBJ1-5, with a weak D call TRBD1 (5 bases). The length of the CDR3 is 15 residues. The V end lost 1 base, the J end lost 7 bases, and 14 bases lay between the germline ends. CDR3 region: CASSLGGLRPQPQHF. CDR3 bases: TGTGCCAGCAGTTTAGGGGGCCTACGCCCACAGCCCCAGCATTTT.

The V and J genes are TRBV10-3 and TRBJ1-1; tentatively, D is TRBD1 (5 bases). CDR1 and CDR2 (germline): ENHRY, SYGVKD. With 6 bases removed from V and 3 bases from J, the gap between germline ends came to 23 bases. This CDR3 has 17 amino acids. The CDR3: CAIRNLDGIPGDTEAFF. CDR3 DNA sequence: TGTGCCATCAGGAACTTGGACGGGATTCCGGGGGACACTGAAGCTTTCTTT.

The chain combines TRBV29-1 with TRBJ2-3; the match to TRBD2 covers 13 bases. The CDR3 covers 16 residues. Germline CDR1 SQVTM, CDR2 ANQGSEA. Germline trimming cut 6 bases from V and 1 base from J; bases unmatched to any gene: 7. The CDR3 protein is CSVPRTSGGGTDTQYF. The DNA of the CDR3 is TGCAGCGTCCCACGGACTAGCGGGGGTGGCACAGATACGCAGTATTTT.

This clonotype was counted between two and nine times. CDR3 in amino acids: CASSSTIGHWEQYV. In DNA form, the CDR3 reads TGTGCCAGCAGTTCCACGATAGGACACTGGGAGCAGTACGTC. The chain combines TRBV6-5 with TRBJ2-7; D is perhaps TRBD1 (5 bases). The CDR3 consists of 14 residues. Germline assignment: CDR1 MNHEY and CDR2 SVGAGI. Trimming took 4 bases from V and 7 from J, leaving 17 bases between them.

The chain has TRBV5-1 and TRBJ2-1; 7 bases are a match to TRBD1. The CDR3 loop spans 14 amino acids. V dropped 4 bases and J dropped 7; count of bases not matched to a gene: 8. The V gene's germline CDR1 is SGHRS and CDR2 YFSETQ. CDR3: CASSETGSSNEQFF. DNA for the CDR3: TGCGCCAGCAGCGAGACAGGGTCATCGAATGAGCAGTTCTTC.

Only one count was recorded for this clonotype. The J gene is TRBJ1-5, the V gene TRBV29-1, with TRBD1 matching over 8 bases. The CDR3 has 14 residues. Germline CDR1 is SQVTM and CDR2 is ANQGSEA. V gave up 4 bases and J gave up 3 bases; unmatched junction bases: 5. CDR3 DNA sequence: TGCAGCGTTGCGGGGACAGGACCCAATCAGCCCCAGCATTTT. Its protein is CSVAGTGPNQPQHF.

Only a few counts were recorded for this clonotype. J is TRBJ2-3 and V is TRBV4-3, with 8 bases fitting TRBD1. CDR1 is LGHNA, CDR2 YSLEER, per germline. The CDR3 has 15 amino acids. V dropped 1 base and J dropped 2; count of bases not matched to a gene: 2. The CDR3 bases are TGCGCCAGCAGCCAAGGACAGGGGCACACAGATACGCAGTATTTT. Its protein is CASSQGQGHTDTQYF.

The table lists this clonotype with a few counts. In nucleotides, the CDR3 is TGTGCCAGCAGGGCTAGACTAGCGGGGGAAGAGACCCAGTACTTC. Encoded protein: CASRARLAGEETQYF. This chain connects TRBV7-2 to TRBJ2-5, with TRBD2 identical over 12 bases. The CDR3 has 15 residues. V shed 6 bases, J shed 3 bases, and the junction held 5 bases outside the gene matches. The germline V gene has CDR1 SGHTA and CDR2 FQGNSA.

This clonotype was detected a few times. The chain recombines TRBV7-9 with TRBJ1-4; 7 bases agree with TRBD1. Germline loops: CDR1 SEHNR, CDR2 FQNEAQ (reference sequence). This CDR3 spans 14 amino acids. V lost 5 bases and J lost 8; bases outside the gene matches: 8. The CDR3 DNA is TGTGCCAGCAGCACGACAGGGTCTAGGGAAAAACTGTTTTTT. Translated: CASSTTGSREKLFF.